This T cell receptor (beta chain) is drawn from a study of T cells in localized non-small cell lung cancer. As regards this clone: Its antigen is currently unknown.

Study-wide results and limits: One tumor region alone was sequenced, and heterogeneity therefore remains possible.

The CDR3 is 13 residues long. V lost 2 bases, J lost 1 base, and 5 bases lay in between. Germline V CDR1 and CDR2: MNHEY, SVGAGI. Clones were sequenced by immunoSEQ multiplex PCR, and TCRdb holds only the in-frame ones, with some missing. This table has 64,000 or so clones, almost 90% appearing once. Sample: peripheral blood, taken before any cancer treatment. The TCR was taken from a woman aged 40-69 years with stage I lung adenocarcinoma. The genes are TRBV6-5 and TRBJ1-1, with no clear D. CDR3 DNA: TGTGCCAGCAGTTACGAGGAGAACACTGAAGCTTTCTTT. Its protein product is CASSYEENTEAFF.